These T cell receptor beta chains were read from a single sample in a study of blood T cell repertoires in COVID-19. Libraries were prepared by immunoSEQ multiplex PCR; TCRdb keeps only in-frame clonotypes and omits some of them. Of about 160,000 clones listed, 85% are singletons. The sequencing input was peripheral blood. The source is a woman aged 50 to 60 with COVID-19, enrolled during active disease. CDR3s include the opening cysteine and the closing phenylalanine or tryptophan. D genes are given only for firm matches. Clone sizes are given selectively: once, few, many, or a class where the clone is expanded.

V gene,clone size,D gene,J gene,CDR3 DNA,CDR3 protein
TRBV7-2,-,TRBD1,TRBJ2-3,TGTGCCAGCAGCTTAGCGTCCGGGACAGCAGATACGCAGTATTTT,CASSLASGTADTQYF
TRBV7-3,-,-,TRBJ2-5,TGTGCCAGCAGCCCCGACAGGCCCGAGACCCAGTACTTC,CASSPDRPETQYF
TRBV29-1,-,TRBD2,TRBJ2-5,TGCAGCGTGGCCCGGGGGAGCGGGAGCCAGAGGGAGACCCAGTACTTC,CSVARGSGSQRETQYF
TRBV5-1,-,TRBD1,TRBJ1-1,TGCGCCAGCAGCGAAGGGACAGGGTTGACTGAAGCTTTCTTT,CASSEGTGLTEAFF
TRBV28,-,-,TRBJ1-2,TGTGCCAGCAGTTTGTCTGTCCAGGTACGCGGCTACACCTTC,CASSLSVQVRGYTF
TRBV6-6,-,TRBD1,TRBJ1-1,TGTGCCAGCAGTCACGGGGGACAGGGGGCAGGGGACACTGAAGCTTTCTTT,CASSHGGQGAGDTEAFF
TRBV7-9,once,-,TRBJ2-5,TGTGCCAGCAGCCCGACTAGTTTCGGAGAGACCCAGTACTTC,CASSPTSFGETQYF
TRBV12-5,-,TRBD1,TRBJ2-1,TGTGCTAGTGGTAGGGACAGGGGCACCTACAATGAGCAGTTCTTC,CASGRDRGTYNEQFF
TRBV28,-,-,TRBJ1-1,TGTGCCAGCAGTTCTATATCCCCCCGGGGGGACACTGAAGCTTTCTTT,CASSSISPRGDTEAFF
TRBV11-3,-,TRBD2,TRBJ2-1,TGTGCCAGCAGCCGTAGCGGGGGGGTCGACTACAATGAGCAGTTCTTC,CASSRSGGVDYNEQFF
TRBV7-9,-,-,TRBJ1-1,TGTGCCAGCAGCGCCCGAAGTGGGAGAAACACTGAAGCTTTCTTT,CASSARSGRNTEAFF
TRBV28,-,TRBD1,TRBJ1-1,TGTGCCAGCAACCTAAGACAGGGAATGAACACTGAAGCTTTCTTT,CASNLRQGMNTEAFF